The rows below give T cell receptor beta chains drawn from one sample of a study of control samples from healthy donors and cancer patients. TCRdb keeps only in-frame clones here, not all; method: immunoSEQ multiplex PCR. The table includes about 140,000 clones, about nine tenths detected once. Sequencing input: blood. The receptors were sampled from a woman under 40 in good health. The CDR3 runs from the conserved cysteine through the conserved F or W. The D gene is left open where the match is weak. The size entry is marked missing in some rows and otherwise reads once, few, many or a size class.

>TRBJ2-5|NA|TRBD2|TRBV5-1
TGCGCCAGCAGCTTCACTAGCGGGAGTGAGACCCAGTACTTC
CASSFTSGSETQYF
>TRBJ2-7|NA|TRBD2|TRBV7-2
TGTGCCAGCAGCCAGGGACTAGCGGGAGTCGAGCAGTACTTC
CASSQGLAGVEQYF
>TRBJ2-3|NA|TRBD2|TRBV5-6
TGTGCCAGCAGCGCGACTAGCTGGTACACAGATACGCAGTATTTT
CASSATSWYTDTQYF
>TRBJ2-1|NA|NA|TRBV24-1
TGTGCCACCAGTGATACCGGGAGAGGATCCTACAATGAGCAGTTCTTC
CATSDTGRGSYNEQFF
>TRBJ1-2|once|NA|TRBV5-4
TGTGCCAGCAGCTTTGTAGGTGACAGCTATGGCTACACCTTC
CASSFVGDSYGYTF
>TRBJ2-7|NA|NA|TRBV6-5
TGTGCCAGCCGTTACCAGGGGGGCTCCGAGCAGTACTTC
CASRYQGGSEQYF
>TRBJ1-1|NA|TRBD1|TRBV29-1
TGCAGCGGGACAGGGTCGGGCGGCACTGAAGCTTTCTTT
CSGTGSGGTEAFF
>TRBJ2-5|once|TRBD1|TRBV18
TGTGCCAGCTCAGGACAGGGCGGAGAGACCCAGTACTTC
CASSGQGGETQYF
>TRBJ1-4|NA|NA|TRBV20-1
TGCAGTGCTAGGTGGGCCGAAAAACTGTTTTTT
CSARWAEKLFF
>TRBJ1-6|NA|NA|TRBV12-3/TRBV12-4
TGTGCCAGCAGTTTAGTGGGAGATTCACCCCTCCACTTT
CASSLVGDSPLHF
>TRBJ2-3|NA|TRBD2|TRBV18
TGTGCCAGCTCACCATACACTAGCGGGAGTGATACGCAGTATTTT
CASSPYTSGSDTQYF
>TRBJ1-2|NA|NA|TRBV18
TGTGCCAGCTCAACTAGGGGCGGCGACAGAATAAACTATGGCTACACCTTC
CASSTRGGDRINYGYTF
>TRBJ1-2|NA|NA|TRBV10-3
TGTGCCATCAGTGAAGTCGAAAGCTATGGCTACACCTTC
CAISEVESYGYTF
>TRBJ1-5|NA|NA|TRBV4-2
TGTGCCAGCAGCCCACTCGGGGGGGTGGGATATAGCAATCAGCCCCAGCATTTT
CASSPLGGVGYSNQPQHF
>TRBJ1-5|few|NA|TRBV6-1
TGTGCCAGCAGTGTGGGGCAGGGTTGGAGCAATCAGCCCCAGCATTTT
CASSVGQGWSNQPQHF
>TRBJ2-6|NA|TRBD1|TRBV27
TGTGCCAGCAGTTTCTACGCGACAGGGTCCGGGGCCAACGTCCTGACTTTC
CASSFYATGSGANVLTF
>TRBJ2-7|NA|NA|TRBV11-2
TGTGCCAGCAGCCCACAGGGCCACGAGCAGTACTTC
CASSPQGHEQYF
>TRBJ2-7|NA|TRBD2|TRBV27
TGTGCCAGCAGTCAGAGACTAGCGGGAGCGGTGGACGAGCAGTACTTC
CASSQRLAGAVDEQYF
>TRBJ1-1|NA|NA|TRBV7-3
TGTGCCAGCAGCTTTACAGTGAACACTGAAGCTTTCTTT
CASSFTVNTEAFF
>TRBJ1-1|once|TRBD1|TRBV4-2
TGTGCCAGCAGCTCTAGGGGACAGGGCCAAACAGAAGCTTTCTTT
CASSSRGQGQTEAFF
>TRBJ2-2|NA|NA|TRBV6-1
TGTGCCAGCAGTGAAGGGCGACAAACCGGGGAGCTGTTTTTT
CASSEGRQTGELFF
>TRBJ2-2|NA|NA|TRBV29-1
TGCAGCGTTGGGCACAGGGACACCGGGGAGCTGTTTTTT
CSVGHRDTGELFF
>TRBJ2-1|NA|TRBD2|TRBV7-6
TGTGCCAGCAGCCTAACTAGCGGTACCCTTTACAATGAGCAGTTCTTC
CASSLTSGTLYNEQFF
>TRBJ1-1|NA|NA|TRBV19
TGTGCCAGTAGTATCGAGACCGTGGTATCTGAAGCTTTCTTT
CASSIETVVSEAFF
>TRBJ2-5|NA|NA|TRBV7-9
TGTGCCAGCAGCTTTTCTGGGGGAGAGACCCAGTACTTC
CASSFSGGETQYF
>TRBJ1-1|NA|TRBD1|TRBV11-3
TGTGCCAGCAGCTACATATCAGGGGGTGAAGCTTTCTTT
CASSYISGGEAFF
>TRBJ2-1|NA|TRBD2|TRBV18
TGTGCCAGCTCGCCTAGCGGAGGGCACTCCTACAATGAGCAGTTCTTC
CASSPSGGHSYNEQFF
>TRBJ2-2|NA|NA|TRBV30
TGTGCCAGTGAGAGCCCCCTGGGGAGCACCGGGGAGCTGTTTTTT
CASESPLGSTGELFF
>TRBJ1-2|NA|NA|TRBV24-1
TGTGCCACCAGTGATACCGACAGCTATGGCTACACCTTC
CATSDTDSYGYTF
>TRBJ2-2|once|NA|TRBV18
TGTGCCAGCTCACCAGGGGGCACCGGGGAGCTGTTTTTT
CASSPGGTGELFF
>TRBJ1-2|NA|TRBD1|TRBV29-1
TGCAGCGTTGACCCCGACAGGGGAGATGGCTACACCTTC
CSVDPDRGDGYTF
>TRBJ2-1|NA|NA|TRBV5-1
TGCGCCAGCAGCTTGGACTCATACAATGAGCAGTTCTTC
CASSLDSYNEQFF
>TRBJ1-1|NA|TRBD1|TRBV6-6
TGTGCCAGCAGTTACACCGGACAGGGGAACACTGAAGCTTTCTTT
CASSYTGQGNTEAFF
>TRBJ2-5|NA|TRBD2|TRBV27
TGTGCCAGCAGTTTAGGGGTACTAGCGGGAGAGACCCAGTACTTC
CASSLGVLAGETQYF
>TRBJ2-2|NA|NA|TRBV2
TGTGCCAGCAGTGTAGACAGTACCGGGGAGCTGTTTTTT
CASSVDSTGELFF
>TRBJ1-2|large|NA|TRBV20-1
TGCAGTGCTAGACAGGGAGGCTACACCTTC
CSARQGGYTF
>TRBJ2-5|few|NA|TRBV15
TGTGCCACCAAGCGGCAGATCGAAGAGACCCAGTACTTC
CATKRQIEETQYF
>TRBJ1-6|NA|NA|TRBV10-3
TGTGCCATCAGTGAGATGGGACAAGGAGATTCACCCCTCCACTTT
CAISEMGQGDSPLHF
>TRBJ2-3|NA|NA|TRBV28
TGTGCCAGCAGTGGGGACACAGATACGCAGTATTTT
CASSGDTDTQYF
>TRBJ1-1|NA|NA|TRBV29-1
TGCAGCGTTGTACGTTCCTTTGTTGGCGCTGAAGCTTTCTTT
CSVVRSFVGAEAFF
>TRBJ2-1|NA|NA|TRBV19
TGTGCCAGTAGTATAGTGACCAAACATCTCAATGAGCAGTTCTTC
CASSIVTKHLNEQFF
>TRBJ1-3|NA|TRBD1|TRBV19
TGTGCCAGTAGTATCCTCGGGACAGTTGGAAACACCATATATTTT
CASSILGTVGNTIYF